The 14 T cell receptor beta chains reported below all come from one sample, sequenced in a study of beta chain features in type 1 diabetes. Expressed TCRB transcripts got sequenced, as all isolated RNA was reverse transcribed. Generated by immunoSEQ multiplex PCR, the TCRdb table keeps only in-frame clones and is missing some. The table includes over 40,000 clones, under 65% detected once. Sequenced: Tregs from blood. Source of these receptors: a woman aged 18-29 years in good health.

The gene calls are TRBV5-5 and TRBJ2-7; possibly TRBD2 for D (6 bases). The CDR3 is made up of 14 amino acids. Germline-derived CDR1 and CDR2 are SGHKS and YYEKEE (reference sequence). V lost 4 bases and J lost 3, with 14 bases in between. CDR3 sequence (DNA): TGTGCCAGCAGCAGGGGACTGAAGGACTACGAGCAGTACTTC. Translating it yields CASSRGLKDYEQYF.

J is TRBJ2-5 and V is TRBV29-1; 7 bases agree with TRBD2. Gene TRBJ2-7 matches the end of the DNA better, so the J call may be wrong. This CDR3 region has 14 residues. CDR1 SQVTM and CDR2 ANQGSEA come from the germline V gene. CDR3 residues: CSVGFRGEGAEQYF. In DNA, the CDR3 is TGCAGCGTTGGCTTTCGCGGGGAGGGTGCCGAGCAGTACTTC.

This clone qualifies as medium-sized. The genes are TRBV9 and TRBJ2-3, with D possibly being TRBD2 (6 bases). Per the germline V gene, CDR1 is SGDLS and CDR2 is YYNGEE. The V gene lost 2 bases and the J gene lost 0 bases, with 13 bases spanning the gap. The CDR3 runs to 16 residues. The CDR3 coding sequence is TGTGCCAGCAGCGTTACCCACGGGGGTAGCACAGATACGCAGTATTTT. Its translation is CASSVTHGGSTDTQYF.

The rearrangement uses TRBV25-1 and TRBJ1-1, with no clear D. The germline V gene encodes CDR1 MGHDK and CDR2 SYGVNS. The CDR3 contains 14 residues. V was clipped by 4 bases and J by 1 base, with 10 bases between them. The CDR3: CASSGFGSNTEAFF. The CDR3, as DNA: TGTGCCAGCAGTGGCTTCGGGTCGAACACTGAAGCTTTCTTT.

The chain links TRBV27 to TRBJ2-1; the D gene is possibly TRBD1 (5 bases). V was clipped by 5 bases and J by 12 bases, with 14 bases between them. Germline V gene data show CDR1 as MNHEY and CDR2 as SMNVEV (reference sequence). CDR3 size: 12 residues. The CDR3 nucleotides are TGTGCCAGCAGTCCCCTACATGGGGCGCAGTTCTTC. This codes for CASSPLHGAQFF.

The J gene is TRBJ2-5, the V gene TRBV4-2; 9 nucleotides line up with TRBD1. Per the germline V gene, CDR1 is LGHNA and CDR2 is YNFKEQ. The CDR3 sequence is 16 residues long. V was clipped by 3 bases and J by 5 bases; unmatched bases: 10. CDR3 region: CASSQIQGAQYETQYF. The CDR3, as DNA: TGTGCCAGCAGCCAGATACAGGGGGCGCAGTACGAGACCCAGTACTTC.

V is TRBV2 and J is TRBJ2-3; D remains unclear. CDR1 and CDR2 from the germline V gene are SNHLY and FYNNEI. V shed 0 bases and J shed 2 bases, with 12 bases lying between them. This CDR3 region has 16 residues. The CDR3 region has the DNA TGTGCCAGCAGTGAAGCGGCGCAGGTCCCCACAGATACGCAGTATTTT. Its translation: CASSEAAQVPTDTQYF.

The chain links TRBV28 to TRBJ2-6, with 7 bases lining up with TRBD1. The germline gives CDR1 MDHEN, CDR2 SYDVKM. The V segment lost 7 bases and the J segment 3 bases; nucleotides outside the gene matches: 15. The CDR3 has 18 amino acids. This chain's CDR3 is CASNEVPGGRVGANVLTF. The CDR3 DNA reads TGTGCCAGCAACGAAGTTCCAGGGGGACGGGTTGGGGCCAACGTCCTGACTTTC.

The chain recombines TRBV28 with TRBJ2-5; 11 bases fit TRBD1. CDR3 length: 18 amino acids. J gave up 1 base and V 5 bases, and 12 bases lay outside the gene matches. Germline values: CDR1 MDHEN, CDR2 SYDVKM. CDR3 DNA sequence: TGTGCCAGCAGTACCTGGACAGGGGGCCCTCTCCCCCAAGAGACCCAGTACTTC. As protein: CASSTWTGGPLPQETQYF.

The chain combines TRBV7-9 with TRBJ1-5; D remains unclear. Looked up from germline, CDR1 is SEHNR and CDR2 is FQNEAQ (reference sequence). The CDR3 has 15 residues. Trimming removed 5 bases at V and 11 bases at J, with 22 bases between. The DNA of the CDR3 is TGTGCCAGCAGCCATGCGAGGACGGGCTGGGGAGCCCAGCATTTT. This translates into CASSHARTGWGAQHF.

The rearrangement links TRBV7-2 to TRBJ2-3, with a possible D match to TRBD1 (6 bases). The germline CDR1 and CDR2 sequences are SGHTA and FQGNSA. V was cut by 4 bases and J by 7 bases, with 24 bases left in between. The CDR3 sequence is 17 residues long. The CDR3 region has the DNA TGTGCCAGCAGCTCCCCGAGGGGGTCCCCTAGGACATATACGCAGTATTTT. Protein sequence: CASSSPRGSPRTYTQYF.

This rearrangement joins TRBV19 to TRBJ2-7; 11 nucleotides align to TRBD2. The CDR3 is 16 amino acids. V trimming: 3 bases; J trimming: 2 bases; junction bases outside the gene matches: 6. CDR1 is LNHDA, CDR2 SQIVND, per germline (reference sequence). CDR3 region: CASSMRTSGLPYEQYF. The CDR3 DNA reads as TGTGCCAGTAGTATGCGGACTAGCGGGCTTCCCTACGAGCAGTACTTC.

This chain joins TRBV7-3 and TRBJ2-1; 11 bases map to TRBD1. CDR3 size: 16 residues. The J segment lost 6 bases and the V segment lost 5 bases, leaving 9 bases of the junction unmatched. Germline CDR1 and CDR2: SGHTA and FQGTGA. CDR3 coding DNA: TGTGCCAGCAGCCCATCGGACAGGGGGCGAACCAATGAGCAGTTCTTC. It yields the protein CASSPSDRGRTNEQFF.

The rearrangement uses TRBV5-4 and TRBJ2-3; the D is unclear. The germline V and J ends were trimmed by 3 bases and 0 bases, with 11 bases remaining between them. Germline loops: CDR1 SGHNT, CDR2 YYREEE (reference sequence). The length of the CDR3 is 15 residues. CDR3 sequence: CASSWKTGSTDTQYF. The CDR3 nucleotides are TGTGCCAGCAGCTGGAAGACTGGTAGCACAGATACGCAGTATTTT.